Reported below is one T cell receptor (beta chain). In germline, CDR1 is SEHNR, CDR2 FQNEAQ (reference sequence). The CDR3 spans 19 residues. Deletions cut 4 bases from V and 6 bases from J, with 28 bases between. Ipilimumab-mediated CTLA-4 blockade plus focal radiation was given to patients having chemo-refractory metastatic non-small-cell lung cancer. Some clones are missing from TCRdb's copy, which holds only in-frame ones; the method was immunoSEQ multiplex PCR. The data contain 65,000 to 95,000 clones, approximately 86% of them singletons. This specimen comes from a study of radiotherapy plus CTLA-4 blockade in lung cancer.

The genes are TRBV7-9 and TRBJ2-1; tentatively, D is TRBD1 or TRBD2 (5 bases each). The sequencing used peripheral blood, collected from a patient treated with radiotherapy plus ipilimumab. This clonotype originated in a human donor with non-small cell lung cancer who had stable disease on radiotherapy plus ipilimumab. The CDR3 nucleotides are TGTGCCAGCAGCTCACCCCTTATTTTGACAGAGGGTCTTGTCAATGAGCAGTTCTTC. Translating it yields CASSSPLILTEGLVNEQFF.